The rows below give T cell receptor beta chains drawn from one sample of a study of PD-1 blockade in classical Hodgkin lymphoma. Sequencing used immunoSEQ multiplex PCR; TCRdb keeps in-frame clones, though not all of them. The data hold about 17,000 clones, with just under 80% observed a single time. The sample was CD4+ T cells from blood, taken before the fourth cycle of nivolumab. These receptors came from a human donor with classical Hodgkin lymphoma. Both conserved end residues are part of each CDR3. D genes are given only for firm matches. Clone size appears in some rows only: once, few, many, or a class for an expanded clone.

DNA	CDR3	D	J	size	V
TGTGCCAGCAGCCTAGGACAACAGGGGGCAGGAGAGACCCAGTACTTC	CASSLGQQGAGETQYF	TRBD1	TRBJ2-5	.	TRBV11-1
TGCGCCAGCAGTCGGACCGTGTCATACGAGCAGTACTTC	CASSRTVSYEQYF	.	TRBJ2-7	.	TRBV4-1
TGCAGCGTTGGGGACAGGGCCAGCTACGAGCAGTACTTC	CSVGDRASYEQYF	TRBD1	TRBJ2-7	.	TRBV29-1
TGTGCCTGGAGCGGTGGAAATCAAGAGACCCAGTACTTC	CAWSGGNQETQYF	.	TRBJ2-5	.	TRBV30
TGTGCCAGCAGCCAAACCACCTACGAGCAGTACTTC	CASSQTTYEQYF	.	TRBJ2-7	.	TRBV14
TGTGCCAGTAGTATTTTAGGGACTAGCGGGTACAATGAGCAGTTCTTC	CASSILGTSGYNEQFF	TRBD2	TRBJ2-1	few	TRBV19
TGTGCCAGCTTTAGGGACTATAGCTCCTACAATGAGCAGTTCTTC	CASFRDYSSYNEQFF	TRBD2	TRBJ2-1	once	TRBV6-1
TGCGCCAGCAGTGAACGGGATACGCAGTATTTT	CASSERDTQYF	.	TRBJ2-3	.	TRBV10-1
TGTGCCAGCAGCCAAGAGGGACAGGGGTTTGGAGCGGCCAAAAACATTCAGTACTTC	CASSQEGQGFGAAKNIQYF	TRBD1	TRBJ2-4	.	TRBV4-2
TGTGCCATCAGGACTAGCGGGGACAATGAGCAGTTCTTC	CAIRTSGDNEQFF	TRBD2	TRBJ2-1	.	TRBV10-3
TGTGCCATCAGTGAGCTGGTGAACACTGAAGCTTTCTTT	CAISELVNTEAFF	.	TRBJ1-1	.	TRBV10-3
TGTGCCACCAGCAGTTATGGGGGGCGCACTGAAGCTTTCTTT	CATSSYGGRTEAFF	.	TRBJ1-1	.	TRBV15
TGTGCCAGCAGCGTAGCTGGGGCGGGAGGGCGCACCGGGGAGCTGTTTTTT	CASSVAGAGGRTGELFF	TRBD2	TRBJ2-2	once	TRBV9
TGTGCCAGCAGTCGCCTCGGGACAGGGGTTTTTGGGGCCAACGTCCTGACTTTC	CASSRLGTGVFGANVLTF	TRBD1	TRBJ2-6	.	TRBV28
TGTGCCAGCAGCCTGAGGATGAACACTGAAGCTTTCTTT	CASSLRMNTEAFF	.	TRBJ1-1	.	TRBV7-2
TGTGCCAGTAAAGACAGGGTTATGGCTAATGAAAAACTGTTTTTT	CASKDRVMANEKLFF	TRBD1	TRBJ1-4	.	TRBV19
TGTGCCAGCGGGACAGGCAATTCACCCCTCCACTTT	CASGTGNSPLHF	TRBD1	TRBJ1-6	.	TRBV2
TGTGCCATCAGGGCCGGGACAGATGATGGCTACACCTTC	CAIRAGTDDGYTF	TRBD1	TRBJ1-2	.	TRBV10-3
TGTGCCAGCAGTATCCAGGACAGCTCCTACAATGAGCAGTTCTTC	CASSIQDSSYNEQFF	.	TRBJ2-1	medium-sized	TRBV2
TGTGCCAGCAGTTTGACCCTAGCGGGAGGTCCCGGGGAGCTGTTTTTT	CASSLTLAGGPGELFF	TRBD2	TRBJ2-2	.	TRBV27
TGCAGCGCCGGAGGGGGCCCCCAAGAGCAGTTCTTC	CSAGGGPQEQFF	.	TRBJ2-1	.	TRBV29-1
TGCGCCAGCAGCTTGGTTTCTAGCGGTCGCACAGATACGCAGTATTTT	CASSLVSSGRTDTQYF	TRBD2	TRBJ2-3	once	TRBV5-1
TGCGCCAGCAGCTCGGTTTTCCTAGCGGGAGGGCCCGGTGTTGATACGCAGTATTTT	CASSSVFLAGGPGVDTQYF	TRBD2	TRBJ2-3	.	TRBV5-1
TGTGCCAGCAGTAACAGGTTTGGAATATCCACTGAAGCTTTCTTT	CASSNRFGISTEAFF	.	TRBJ1-1	once	TRBV27
TGTGCCAGCAGTTCTACGGGCCACTCAACCTACGAGCAGTACTTC	CASSSTGHSTYEQYF	.	TRBJ2-7	.	TRBV27
TGTGCCAGCAGCTTAGGACTAAGCACAGATACGCAGTATTTT	CASSLGLSTDTQYF	.	TRBJ2-3	.	TRBV7-9
TGTGCCAGCAGCTTAGTTTCTGGCGGGATTAGTTTTTTTTACGAGCAGTACTTC	CASSLVSGGISFFYEQYF	.	TRBJ2-7	.	TRBV7-2
TGTGCCAGCAGCTTTGGGGGTGGGGAACTGTTTTTT	CASSFGGGELFF	.	TRBJ1-4	.	TRBV7-8
TGTGCCAGCAGTTCCGAACGGACCCTCGAGCAGTTCTTC	CASSSERTLEQFF	.	TRBJ2-1	large	TRBV2
TGCGCCAGCAGCTTTGGTACAGGGGCTGGGGCCAACGTCCTGACTTTC	CASSFGTGAGANVLTF	TRBD1	TRBJ2-6	once	TRBV5-1
TGTGCCAGCAGTGAAGGAGGAGGGTCAAGGGAGCTGTTTTTT	CASSEGGGSRELFF	.	TRBJ2-2	.	TRBV6-1
TGTGCCATCAGAGCTCCCCCCGGGACACCCCAGAACACTGAAGCTTTCTTT	CAIRAPPGTPQNTEAFF	.	TRBJ1-1	.	TRBV10-3
TGCGCCAGCAGCCACCTACTAGCGGGAGGATACAATGAGCAGTTCTTC	CASSHLLAGGYNEQFF	TRBD2	TRBJ2-1	.	TRBV4-1
TGTGCCACCAGCCCGAGGCGGCTAGCGGGGTACACCGGGGAGCTGTTTTTT	CATSPRRLAGYTGELFF	TRBD2	TRBJ2-2	.	TRBV15
TGTGCCAGCAGTGCCTCAGCCTCCTACGAGCAGTACTTC	CASSASASYEQYF	.	TRBJ2-7	.	TRBV6-1
TGCAGCGTCGATGGACGATCGAGTCAGCCCCAGCATTTT	CSVDGRSSQPQHF	.	TRBJ1-5	.	TRBV29-1
TGTGCCAGTAGCCTAGGGGGTTCCTATAATTCACCCCTCCACTTT	CASSLGGSYNSPLHF	.	TRBJ1-6	.	TRBV19
TGTGCCAGCAGTACAGGGCCGGGGACAGAGACCCAGTACTTC	CASSTGPGTETQYF	.	TRBJ2-5	.	TRBV2
TGTGCCAGCAGCGCCAGGACAGGGGCGAACACTGAAGCTTTCTTT	CASSARTGANTEAFF	TRBD1	TRBJ1-1	.	TRBV7-8
TGTGCCAGCACGGCCAGATCCTACGAGCAGTACTTC	CASTARSYEQYF	.	TRBJ2-7	once	TRBV6-5
TGTGCCAGCAGCCCGAATGTGGCTATCTACTCCTACAATGAGCAGTTCTTC	CASSPNVAIYSYNEQFF	.	TRBJ2-1	.	TRBV6-8
TGTGCCAGCAGTTCCGGACAGCTAGGGGACACTGAAGCTTTCTTT	CASSSGQLGDTEAFF	.	TRBJ1-1	.	TRBV28
TGTGCCTGGAGTTCGGAGGGACTTTACGAGCAGTACTTC	CAWSSEGLYEQYF	.	TRBJ2-7	.	TRBV30
TGCGCCAGCAGCCAAGAAACACAGGGTACCGCTGGGGCCAACGTCCTGACTTTC	CASSQETQGTAGANVLTF	.	TRBJ2-6	.	TRBV4-1
TGTGCCAGCAGCCTTAGCAAGGATAACTATGGCTACACCTTC	CASSLSKDNYGYTF	.	TRBJ1-2	.	TRBV9
TGTGCCAGCAGTAGAGGGACTAGCGGGAGAGAGCAGTTCTTC	CASSRGTSGREQFF	TRBD2	TRBJ2-1	.	TRBV25-1
TGTGCCACCAGGGAGGGTGAAGCCAAAAACATTCAGTACTTC	CATREGEAKNIQYF	TRBD2	TRBJ2-4	.	TRBV2
TGTGCCAGCAGCTTTGGGCAGGTTCTAACCGGGGAGCTGTTTTTT	CASSFGQVLTGELFF	.	TRBJ2-2	.	TRBV5-4
TGTGCCAGCAGGAAGGATGGACAGGGTGGGGCGCGGAATCAGCCCCAGCATTTT	CASRKDGQGGARNQPQHF	TRBD1	TRBJ1-5	.	TRBV2
TGTGCCAGCAGCCCTAGGCGGGTGGAGGGCACAGATACGCAGTATTTT	CASSPRRVEGTDTQYF	.	TRBJ2-3	.	TRBV7-8
TGTGCCAGCAGTTCACCCCGAGCGATTGAGCAGTTCTTC	CASSSPRAIEQFF	.	TRBJ2-1	.	TRBV6-5
TGTGCCAGCAGGTCCTCAGGGGAGGGCTACACCTTC	CASRSSGEGYTF	.	TRBJ1-2	.	TRBV28
TGCAGCGTTGAAGGGCAGGGGAGGGGAGCTTTCTTT	CSVEGQGRGAFF	.	TRBJ1-1	.	TRBV29-1
TGTGCCAGCAGTGAATTTTCTTCGGACAGGGGGACTGAAGCTTTCTTT	CASSEFSSDRGTEAFF	TRBD1	TRBJ1-1	.	TRBV25-1
TGTGCCAGCAGTTACTCCACTAGCGGGAGGCTCGGGCAGTACTTC	CASSYSTSGRLGQYF	TRBD2	TRBJ2-7	.	TRBV6-5
TGTGCCAGCAGTACCAGGGACCACTCCTACGAGCAGTACTTC	CASSTRDHSYEQYF	.	TRBJ2-7	.	TRBV28
TGCAGCGGTAGCGTCTCGGGAGATACGCAGTATTTT	CSGSVSGDTQYF	.	TRBJ2-3	once	TRBV29-1
TGTGCCAGCAGGCGGTACAGGGGGCGACCCTACGAGCAGTACTTC	CASRRYRGRPYEQYF	TRBD1	TRBJ2-7	.	TRBV2
TGTGCCAGCTCACAGTACTCGGACGGAAACACCATATATTTT	CASSQYSDGNTIYF	.	TRBJ1-3	few	TRBV18
TGTGCCAGCAGCGTAGAGGGGGGTGCTAATGAAAAACTGTTTTTT	CASSVEGGANEKLFF	.	TRBJ1-4	.	TRBV9